This T cell receptor beta chain was sequenced during a study of cytomegalovirus exposure and HLA in healthy donors (dated by TCRdb to about 2017). Regarding the study in general: An earlier analysis of several hundred of the donors reported 250 to 350 Gb of sequence data and 117 million unique TCR beta sequences from 150 million to 200 million T cells. Among the 398 genotyped donors, around 81% belonged to the genetic ancestry cluster associated with self-reported Caucasian donors. A later analysis re-examined previously published TCR beta repertoires from more than 600 donors and added high-resolution HLA genotyping to investigate patterns of TCR occurrence. A later genetic analysis took genome-wide SNP genotypes for about three fifths of the 666 donors and used that subset as a discovery cohort. The study was designed to test whether signatures of past pathogen exposure could be identified by cataloging public T cell receptors. HLA typing covered class I and class II loci at four-digit resolution. All discovery cohort repertoires had been generated using a single sequencing platform. Rather than using new phenotypic data, the later analysis identified candidate immune exposures from TCR beta sequences and from how often those sequences occurred across donors. Several DR-DQ haplotypes were handled as single units for association and clustering because linkage in the cohort was strong. Alongside the repertoire data, information on donor age, sex, ethnicity and CMV serostatus was compiled. The number of typed donors differed by locus: about 620-640 for A, B, C, DRB1 and DQB1; 500 to 550 for DQA1; approximately 610 for DPA1; and 450 to 480 for DPB1. Approximately 300 gigabases of sequencing data and 91 million or so unique TCR sequences made up an early release that covered over 550 HLA-typed donors. A separate validation cohort of 90 to 150 different subjects was used in addition to the approximately 700-subject first cohort. The study used immunosequencing to profile the T cell repertoires of hundreds of subjects and linked those repertoires to cytomegalovirus serostatus. To predict cytomegalovirus infection status, the study brought together high-throughput TCR immunosequencing, statistical association of individual TCRs with disease status, and machine learning. An earlier analysis of nearly 600 of the donors applied high-throughput TCR beta sequencing to assess whether each TCR beta V gene segment acted as functional or pseudogenic. Across about 370 genotyped donors of the cohort, an average of 235,054 unique TCR beta nucleotide sequences per donor were sequenced, and 15% to 20% of those sequences were non-productive.

Beyond this particular receptor, the publication reports: The sequencing pipeline was judged likely to have produced a cluster of highly shared sequence variants as a technical artifact. V-gene and J-gene trimming of TCR beta chains was associated with a missense DCLRE1C variant in a later genetic analysis, and the association was replicated in an independent cohort. Some IMGT-functional V segments, including TRBV6-2 and TRBV6-3, could not be distinguished by the 87-base-pair reads and were therefore excluded. A later analysis found that HLA-associated TCR beta chains were more clonally expanded and had lower generation probabilities than equally common non-associated chains. In an earlier analysis of approximately 590 of the donors, most TCR beta V segments appeared in productive rearrangements about 87% or about 30% of the time, broadly matching IMGT annotations. Assigning TCR associations to individual alleles was difficult when HLA alleles, especially DR and DQ, strongly co-occurred. A few of the identified cytomegalovirus-associated TCR beta chains were confirmed in vitro to be specific for cytomegalovirus antigens. Correlated functional status among segregating V segments might be attributable to linkage disequilibrium, but an unknown experimental factor could not be ruled out. The only immune exposure information available for the cohort was CMV serostatus. In this cohort, only TCR beta chains were sequenced, and detectable features were limited by the absence of alpha or paired-chain data. In a later analysis, TCR association rates were found to vary across HLA loci, with the most associated TCRs seen for DRB1 alleles and the fewest for HLA-C alleles. Most TCR sequences were seen in very few donors, while some public TCRs were found in many individuals. Cytomegalovirus status was reported to be diagnosed by the classifier with high specificity and sensitivity in both the original and validation cohorts. In a later analysis, some 17,000 TCR beta sequences were associated with specific HLA alleles at a false discovery rate of 0.05. The authors suggested that the approach could potentially be generalized to other disease states and immunological phenotypes. Presence/absence analyses assumed roughly uniform sequencing depth across donors, an assumption that may not hold. Because counts were too low, roughly 18 rarely observed V segments, including chromosome 9 orphons, were left out of the earlier analysis of a few hundred of the donors. A further reported finding was that TCR beta sequences accurately predicted the HLA-A and HLA-B alleles for most subjects in the first cohort. In a later analysis, several top co-occurrence clusters were reported to appear linked to parvovirus B19, influenza, CMV and Epstein-Barr virus. A total of fewer than 200 TCR beta chains were listed by the study as associated with cytomegalovirus. According to a later analysis, most CMV-associated TCR beta chains appeared to be HLA-restricted, and the HLA associations seemed to be driven largely by CMV exposure. Because HLA typing was unavailable for some donors at each locus, only the typed subset was used in association tests. According to a later genetic analysis, donors in an Asian-associated ancestry cluster had fewer N-insertions in productive TCRs than the approximately 650-donor mean.

The cohort consisted of 650 to 700 healthy bone marrow donors. Cohort members were all nominally healthy when sampled, although unrecorded immune exposures were likely present. The donor tested CMV seropositive, placing the donor among the approximately 290 seropositive members of the cohort. Every donor gave a peripheral blood sample, and the peripheral blood mononuclear cells from that sample were used for TCR beta sequencing. The Qiagen DNeasy Blood Extraction Kit was used to extract genomic DNA from the blood cell samples. Details on this clone: There is no known antigen for this receptor. Base qualities are not at hand, and no much larger clone is one base apart.

The library was generated by the immunoSEQ multiplex PCR assay. The multiplex PCR relied on a mix of 60 forward primers for TCR Vbeta segments and 13 reverse primers for TCR Jbeta segments. The CDR3 region of rearranged TCR beta genes was amplified from genomic DNA by a multiplex PCR assay. The amplified TCR beta libraries were sequenced on the Illumina HiSeq System as 87-base-pair reads. The study's processing was this. A later analysis counted about 80 million unique TCR beta chains across the 600 to 850 repertoires, and some 11 million of these chains were shared by at least two donors. Raw reads were error-corrected and collapsed into unique sequences with a nearest-neighbor algorithm that merged closely related sequences to remove PCR and sequencing errors. Alignment of CDR3 sequences to IMGT reference sequences was used to assign V, D and J gene segments. For a sequence to be retained, a match of at least six nucleotides to both a V gene segment and a J gene segment was required. Rearrangements were classified as productive when the CDR3 lacked stop codons and remained in frame with V and J, and all other rearrangements were classified as non-productive. CDR3 was defined by IMGT convention, running from the second conserved V-encoded cysteine to the conserved J-encoded phenylalanine. In an earlier analysis of 550 to 650 of the donors, sequences lacking an unambiguous match to a single V gene segment were excluded. In an earlier analysis of approximately 590 of the donors, V segments were called functional above 56.7% productive rearrangements and were called segregating when the between-donor standard deviation exceeded 5%. A statistical classification framework was developed to diagnose cytomegalovirus status using the catalog of TCR beta chain sequences. In a later analysis, TCR nucleotide sequences were compared against IMGT/GENE-DB human TR gene sequences so that V and J genes could be assigned. Using the TCRdist pipeline, a later analysis assigned CDR3 sequences along with most-parsimonious VDJ recombination scenarios. In a later analysis, each TCR beta chain was defined by its CDR3 amino acid sequence together with its V-gene family, and reads lacking a unique V-gene family were excluded. A later analysis removed 550 to 650 highly shared, low-generation-probability nucleotide sequences to deal with suspected cross-contamination and a sequencing artifact. For each public chain, a later analysis derived a clonal expansion index from normalized ranks of inferred template counts within each repertoire. Generation probabilities in a later analysis came from a VDJ recombination model fitted to out-of-frame rearrangements, and those results were checked against IGoR. In a later analysis, hypergeometric tests were used to score TCR-TCR, TCR-HLA and TCR-CMV co-occurrence, with a repertoire-size bias correction applied to TCR pairs. To estimate false discovery rates, a later analysis permuted the HLA or CMV assignments 20 times. In a later analysis, co-occurring TCRs were grouped with DBSCAN, and TCRdist sequence similarity was added when clustering was performed within HLA-allele-positive subsets. For co-occurrence clustering, repertoires with fewer than 30,000 or more than 120,000 public chains were excluded, along with four or five repertoires with anomalous nucleotide sharing. TCRdb retrieved this table from immuneACCESS and kept in-frame rearrangements only. Not all clones are present; in checked studies, unresolved V genes account for under half, and no reason is known for the remainder. V and J calls and clone size are as listed in that table; D and trimming were resolved from the DNA. The sample yields 150,000 or so clones; around 83% were counted once. More than 2% of the sample goes to the ten largest clones.

The germline V and J ends show losses of 1 base and 0 bases respectively, and no gene match explains 5 bases of the junction. Its CDR3 holds 18 amino acids, cysteine through phenylalanine. The CDR3 DNA has 54 bases and is translated from base 1. CDR1 LGHNA and CDR2 YSLEER were looked up in the germline V gene. Rearrangement joined TRBV4-3 to TRBJ2-2; 10 bases in between match TRBD2. Specimen: PBMCs. The TCR was taken from a man between 18 and 35 years old in good health and CMV-seropositive. The DNA sequence is TGCGCCAGCAGCCAAGCTGCTAGCGGGGGAGCGAACACCGGGGAGCTGTTTTTT. Its amino acids are CASSQAASGGANTGELFF.